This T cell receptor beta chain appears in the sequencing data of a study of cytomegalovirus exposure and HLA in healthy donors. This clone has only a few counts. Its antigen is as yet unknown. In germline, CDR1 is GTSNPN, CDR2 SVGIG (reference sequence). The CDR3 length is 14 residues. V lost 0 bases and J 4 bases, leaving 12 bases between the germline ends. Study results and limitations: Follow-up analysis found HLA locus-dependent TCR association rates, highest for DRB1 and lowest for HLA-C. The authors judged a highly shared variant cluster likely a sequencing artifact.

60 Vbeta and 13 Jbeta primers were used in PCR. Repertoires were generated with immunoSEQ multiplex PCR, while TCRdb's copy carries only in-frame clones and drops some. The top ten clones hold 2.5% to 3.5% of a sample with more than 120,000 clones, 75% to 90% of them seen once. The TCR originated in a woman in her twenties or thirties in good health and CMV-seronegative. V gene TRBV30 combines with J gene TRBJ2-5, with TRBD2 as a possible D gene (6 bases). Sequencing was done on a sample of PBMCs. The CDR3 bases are TGTGCCTGGAGTGTGGGGGGAGGAGGAGAGACCCAGTACTTC. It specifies CAWSVGGGGETQYF.